Shown below are 8 T cell receptor beta chains from a single sample sequenced in a study of CD8 T cells in ankylosing spondylitis. TCRdb re-derived calls from the 5' RACE reads in MiXCR, one entry per CDR3 protein. This table holds fewer than 250,000 distinct CDR3 sequences, 30% to 40% found once. The sequenced material came from blood, either unsorted or a sorted T cell fraction (not recorded which). These receptors came from a male donor with ankylosing spondylitis or in good health (not recorded which).

This clonotype was picked up a small number of times. The genes are TRBV20-1 and TRBJ2-7; 9 nucleotides match TRBD2. Germline-derived CDR1 and CDR2 are DFQATT and SNEGSKA (reference sequence). Losses at the gene ends were 1 base for V and 5 bases for J; bases not matched to a gene: 3. The length of the CDR3 is 13 residues. The DNA of the CDR3 is TGCAGTGCTAGAGGAGCGGGGGGCGACGAGCAGTACTTC. Its translation: CSARGAGGDEQYF.

The chain is built from TRBV10-3 and TRBJ1-2, with TRBD1 matching 7 bases. CDR1 and CDR2 from the germline V gene are ENHRY and SYGVKD. V lost 2 bases, J lost 4 bases, and 4 bases stayed unmatched. The CDR3 sequence is 14 residues long. CDR3 region: CAISETTGSYGYTF. CDR3 DNA sequence: TGTGCCATCAGTGAGACGACAGGGAGCTATGGCTACACCTTC.

This clonotype appeared a single time. The chain joins TRBV7-9 to TRBJ1-4; D ambiguous. The CDR3 is made up of 14 amino acids. Trimming took off 5 bases at V and 0 bases at J, with 7 bases between the two ends. CDR1 is SEHNR, CDR2 FQNEAQ, per germline (reference sequence). The CDR3: CASSAAATNEKLFF. The CDR3 bases are TGTGCCAGCAGCGCGGCTGCAACTAATGAAAAACTGTTTTTT.

This clonotype has only a few counts. This sequence joins TRBV5-6 and TRBJ1-1, with TRBD1 identical over 9 bases. Losses at the gene ends were 2 bases for V and 1 base for J; bases not matched to a gene: 6. Germline CDR1 is SGHDT and CDR2 is YYEEEE. The CDR3 has 16 amino acids. The CDR3 loop reads CASSFRQGVANTEAFF. CDR3 DNA sequence: TGTGCCAGCAGCTTCCGACAGGGGGTTGCGAACACTGAAGCTTTCTTT.

The CDR3 reads CSARLAPGDETQYF. Written as DNA, the CDR3 is TGCAGTGCTAGACTAGCGCCTGGGGATGAGACCCAGTACTTC. J is TRBJ2-5 and V is TRBV20-1, with D perhaps matching TRBD2 (6 bases). Trimming left V 2 bases short and J 5 bases short, with 15 bases between. CDR1 DFQATT and CDR2 SNEGSKA come from the germline V gene (reference sequence). This CDR3 spans 14 amino acids.

This chain uses TRBV11-2 with TRBJ2-7, with TRBD1 as a possible D gene (5 bases). This CDR3 contains 13 residues. V lost 6 bases and J lost 3, with 12 bases in between. Germline CDR1 reads SGHAT; CDR2 reads FQNNGV. CDR3 sequence (DNA): TGTGCCAGCAGAAAAATAGGGGTCTACGAGCAGTACTTC. It yields the protein CASRKIGVYEQYF.

The CDR3 here is CASRWTWYNEQFF. The DNA for the CDR3 is TGCGCCAGCAGGTGGACATGGTACAATGAGCAGTTCTTC. The rearrangement joins TRBV5-1 to TRBJ2-1, with D perhaps TRBD1 (5 bases). This CDR3 has 13 residues. The V end lost 5 bases, the J end lost 4 bases, and 10 bases lay between the germline ends. Germline-derived CDR1 and CDR2 are SGHRS and YFSETQ. Complete variable domain (other parts from reference TRBV5-1 and TRBJ2-1): KAGVTQTPRYLIKTRGQQVTLSCSPISGHRSVSWYQQTPGQGLQFLFEYFSETQRNKGNFPGRFSGRQFSNSRSEMNVSTLELGDSALYLCASRWTWYNEQFFGPGTRLTVL.

This clonotype was seen only a few times. The V and J genes are TRBV15 and TRBJ2-3; 11 bases match TRBD2. J was trimmed by 3 bases and V by 3 bases; bases with no gene match: 5. CDR1 and CDR2 from the germline V gene are LNHNV and YYDKDF (reference sequence). The CDR3 has 16 residues. This CDR3 is CATSSARTSGTDTQYF. The CDR3 region has the DNA TGTGCCACCAGCAGCGCTCGGACTAGCGGGACAGATACGCAGTATTTT.